A single sample gave rise to the 13 T cell receptor beta chains below, sequenced in a study of response to subunit inactivated influenza vaccine. One entry per CDR3 protein, called by TCRdb with MiXCR from the RT-PCR reads. Of 430,000 or so distinct CDR3 sequences in the sample, over 9.5% were seen once. Sequencing was performed on PBMCs from blood, taken roughly 47 days after vaccination. The receptors come from a man aged 45-65 years who received an inactivated influenza vaccine.

This rearrangement joins TRBV20-1 to TRBJ1-6; weak D call: TRBD1 (6 bases). Trimming removed 1 base from V and 7 bases from J, with 8 bases in between. This CDR3 is built from 13 residues. Germline assignment: CDR1 DFQATT and CDR2 SNEGSKA (reference sequence). The CDR3 is CSARVTGNSPLHF. The CDR3 nucleotides read TGCAGTGCTAGAGTCACAGGGAATTCACCCCTCCACTTT.

This clonotype turned up a few times. This rearrangement joins TRBV5-1 to TRBJ1-1; D may be TRBD1 (6 bases). CDR3 length: 15 amino acids. Trimming removed 0 bases from V and 1 base from J, with 10 bases in between. Germline V gene data show CDR1 as SGHRS and CDR2 as YFSETQ. The CDR3 sequence: CASSLAGGQNTEAFF. The CDR3, as DNA: TGCGCCAGCAGCTTGGCCGGGGGACAGAACACTGAAGCTTTCTTT.

This clonotype was seen many times. This sequence joins TRBV6-1 and TRBJ2-7, with D maybe TRBD1 (5 bases). Germline loops: CDR1 MNHNS, CDR2 SASEGT. With 7 bases removed from V and 0 bases from J, the gap between germline ends came to 10 bases. The CDR3 sequence is 13 residues long. CDR3 coding DNA: TGTGCCAGCAAAAAGACAGACTCCTACGAGCAGTACTTC. Translating it yields CASKKTDSYEQYF.

V and J are TRBV7-2 and TRBJ1-2; D not resolved. The CDR3 is 15 amino acids. Germline V gene data show CDR1 as SGHTA and CDR2 as FQGNSA. The V gene lost 1 base and the J gene lost 4 bases, with 13 bases spanning the gap. CDR3 coding DNA: TGTGCCAGCAGCTTAGTGGCGTCGGACGCCTATGGCTACACCTTC. It encodes CASSLVASDAYGYTF.

This clonotype was seen at least ten times. The chain employs TRBV18 and TRBJ1-5; D not certain. CDR3 length equals 14 residues. CDR1 and CDR2 from the germline V gene are KGHSH and LQKENI. Trimming took off 2 bases at V and 0 bases at J, with 5 bases between the two ends. This CDR3 reads CASSPVYSNQPQHF. In nucleotides, the CDR3 is TGTGCCAGCTCACCAGTATATAGCAATCAGCCCCAGCATTTT.

This clonotype was seen more than once but under ten times. The CDR3 sequence: CASSNAILLAGAYNEQFF. The CDR3 region has the DNA TGCGCCAGCAGCAACGCTATCCTACTAGCGGGGGCGTACAATGAGCAGTTCTTC. The chain recombines TRBV5-1 with TRBJ2-1; 11 positions match TRBD2. Germline V CDR1 and CDR2: SGHRS, YFSETQ. The CDR3 spans 18 residues. Germline trimming cut 4 bases from V and 4 bases from J; bases unmatched to any gene: 13.

The sample holds a few counts of this clonotype. The rearrangement uses TRBV9 and TRBJ2-2, with TRBD1 matching 7 bases. Unmatched junction bases numbered 10, after V lost 7 bases and J lost 1 base. CDR1 and CDR2 from the germline V gene are SGDLS and YYNGEE. The CDR3 runs to 16 residues. CDR3 DNA: TGTGCCAGCGCCGGGCGAGGGACAGAGAACACCGGGGAGCTGTTTTTT. It is translated as CASAGRGTENTGELFF.

Ten or more counts support this clonotype. The chain uses TRBV7-2 and TRBJ1-6, with D unresolved. Trimming removed 5 bases at V and 9 bases at J, with 11 bases between. The germline V gene encodes CDR1 SGHTA and CDR2 FQGNSA. The CDR3 contains 13 residues. The CDR3 here is CASSHDGFSPLHF. The CDR3 DNA follows: TGTGCCAGCAGCCACGATGGTTTTTCACCCCTCCACTTT.

This clonotype was detected a few times. This sequence joins TRBV29-1 and TRBJ2-6; D remains unclear. The CDR3 totals 14 residues. Deletions cut 3 bases from V and 0 bases from J, with 6 bases between. CDR1 SQVTM and CDR2 ANQGSEA come from the germline V gene. CDR3 region: CSVDGSSGANVLTF. The DNA of the CDR3 is TGCAGCGTTGACGGTAGCTCTGGGGCCAACGTCCTGACTTTC.

The chain combines TRBV4-3 with TRBJ2-3; D possibly corresponds to TRBD1 (6 bases). Trimming took off 1 base at V and 6 bases at J, with 17 bases between the two ends. Per the germline V gene, CDR1 is LGHNA and CDR2 is YSLEER. The CDR3 is 16 residues long. The CDR3 protein is CASSQVPGVTLDTQYF. In DNA form, the CDR3 reads TGCGCCAGCAGCCAAGTGCCAGGGGTTACACTGGATACGCAGTATTTT.

The rearrangement uses TRBV5-1 and TRBJ1-1; 7 nucleotides agree with TRBD1. The germline gives CDR1 SGHRS, CDR2 YFSETQ. The V and J ends lost 4 bases and 11 bases, in that order; junction bases with no gene match: 11. The CDR3 length is 13 residues. Here the CDR3 DNA reads TGCGCCAGCAGCCTGGAAACCGGGACAGACGCTTTCTTT. Residues: CASSLETGTDAFF.

This sequence joins TRBV6-6 and TRBJ2-1, with D unresolved. The length of the CDR3 is 12 residues. Germline-derived CDR1 and CDR2 are MNHNY and SVGAGI (reference sequence). V lost 2 bases, J lost 5 bases, and 4 bases lay in between. CDR3 amino acids: CASSYADNEQFF. Here the CDR3 DNA reads TGTGCCAGCAGTTACGCGGACAATGAGCAGTTCTTC.

V gene TRBV29-1 combines with J gene TRBJ2-4; D not resolved. The V gene lost 0 bases and the J gene lost 5 bases, with 5 bases spanning the gap. This CDR3 is 12 amino acids long. Germline V gene lookup returns CDR1 SQVTM and CDR2 ANQGSEA. Written as DNA, the CDR3 is TGCAGCGTTGAAGAGGCCGAAAACATTCAGTACTTC. Translated, it gives CSVEEAENIQYF.